Listed below are T cell receptor beta chains from one sample, sequenced in a study of CD8+ T cells in alopecia areata. Sequencing used immunoSEQ multiplex PCR; TCRdb keeps in-frame clones, though not all of them. The data contain under 350,000 clones, 55% to 75% of them seen just once; the ten biggest clones take up around 1.8%. Material: CD4+ T cells sorted from blood, obtained at week 24, from a patient treated with tofacitinib. Source of these receptors: a human donor with alopecia areata. Both conserved end residues are part of each CDR3. The D gene is left open where the match is weak. Clone size is not always given. Where it is, it says once, few, many or a class for expanded clones.

few,TRBJ2-7,TRBV5-1,TRBD1,CASSTDRVFEQYF,TGCGCCAGCAGCACCGACAGGGTTTTCGAGCAGTACTTC
-,TRBJ1-6,TRBV30,-,CAWNSLGGARNSPLHF,TGTGCCTGGAACTCCCTCGGGGGGGCGCGGAATTCACCCCTCCACTTT
-,TRBJ1-1,TRBV9,-,CASSVSWRNTEAFF,TGTGCCAGCAGCGTCTCGTGGAGAAACACTGAAGCTTTCTTT
-,TRBJ2-3,TRBV5-1,-,CASSLSSGGTDTQYF,TGCGCCAGCAGCTTGAGTTCCGGGGGTACAGATACGCAGTATTTT
-,TRBJ1-2,TRBV25-1,-,CASRGGNYGYTF,TGTGCCAGCAGGGGGGGGAACTATGGCTACACCTTC
-,TRBJ2-5,TRBV7-3,-,CASSLATSGTQYF,TGTGCCAGCAGCTTAGCCACCTCCGGAACCCAGTACTTC
-,TRBJ1-2,TRBV29-1,-,CSSLGAGYTF,TGCAGCTCTCTGGGGGCAGGCTACACCTTC
-,TRBJ1-6,TRBV18,-,CASSTEFVSPLHF,TGTGCCAGCTCCACCGAGTTCGTTTCACCCCTCCACTTT
few,TRBJ1-1,TRBV6-5,TRBD1,CASQKTGTVDTEAFF,TGTGCCAGCCAAAAGACAGGGACTGTGGACACTGAAGCTTTCTTT
-,TRBJ2-7,TRBV30,-,CALRGDGPYEQYF,TGTGCCCTTCGAGGTGACGGACCCTACGAGCAGTACTTC
-,TRBJ2-3,TRBV5-1,-,CASSLDIRGGRGTDTQYF,TGCGCCAGCAGCTTGGACATCAGAGGGGGGAGAGGAACAGATACGCAGTATTTT
-,TRBJ1-2,TRBV4-3,-,CASSQVVSQGYTF,TGCGCCAGCAGCCAAGTAGTTTCACAGGGCTACACCTTC
-,TRBJ1-6,TRBV7-3,TRBD1,CASSLPTGGENGPKNSPLHF,TGTGCCAGCAGCTTGCCAACAGGGGGCGAAAACGGTCCGAAGAATTCACCCCTCCACTTT
few,TRBJ2-5,TRBV7-2,-,CASSPPDRKETQYF,TGTGCCAGCAGCCCCCCGGACCGCAAAGAGACCCAGTACTTC
few,TRBJ2-3,TRBV11-1,TRBD1,CASSYRDRDTDTQYF,TGTGCCAGCAGCTACCGGGACAGGGACACAGATACGCAGTATTTT
-,TRBJ2-1,TRBV7-2,TRBD2,CASLVSGGWNEQFF,TGTGCCAGCCTTGTTAGCGGGGGGTGGAATGAGCAGTTCTTC
-,TRBJ2-7,TRBV11-2,-,CASSLRVVGWEQYF,TGTGCCAGCAGCTTAAGGGTTGTTGGTTGGGAGCAGTACTTC
-,TRBJ2-5,TRBV5-1,TRBD2,CASSLSGGPETQYF,TGCGCCAGCAGCTTAAGCGGGGGACCGGAGACCCAGTACTTC
few,TRBJ1-4,TRBV20-1,-,CSAYRSKLFF,TGCAGTGCTTATAGATCGAAACTGTTTTTT
few,TRBJ1-1,TRBV29-1,-,CSVVDGWVRVDTEAFF,TGCAGCGTTGTTGATGGTTGGGTGAGGGTGGACACTGAAGCTTTCTTT
-,TRBJ2-3,TRBV7-8,-,CASSLMRSTDTQYF,TGTGCCAGCAGCTTAATGCGGAGCACAGATACGCAGTATTTT
once,TRBJ2-5,TRBV28,-,CASSHLGRIQETQYF,TGTGCCAGCAGCCACCTCGGCAGGATTCAAGAGACCCAGTACTTC
-,TRBJ2-5,TRBV30,-,CAWSARRDRGSWDQYF,TGTGCCTGGAGCGCCCGGAGGGACAGAGGGTCGTGGGACCAGTACTTC